These 5 T cell receptor beta chains originate from one sample sequenced in a study of control samples from healthy donors and cancer patients. Repertoires were generated with immunoSEQ multiplex PCR, while TCRdb's copy carries only in-frame clones and drops some. The repertoire consists of around 100,000 clones, with 80% to 90% occurring once and the leading ten covering about 18%. Sequences were obtained from PBMCs. All receptors come from a man aged 60 to 75 with lung cancer.

V gene TRBV19 combines with J gene TRBJ2-1; the match to TRBD1 covers 8 bases. V was pared by 7 bases and J by 8 bases, with 13 bases of the junction left unmatched. In germline, CDR1 is LNHDA, CDR2 SQIVND (reference sequence). The CDR3 extends over 15 amino acids. This CDR3 is CASTPWGQGADEQFF. For the CDR3, the DNA is TGTGCCAGTACCCCCTGGGGGCAGGGGGCCGATGAGCAGTTCTTC.

The chain has TRBV7-9 and TRBJ2-1; 7 bases match TRBD2. V lost 3 bases, J lost 8 bases, and 7 bases stayed unmatched. Germline V CDR1 and CDR2: SEHNR, FQNEAQ (reference sequence). The CDR3 runs to 14 residues. In DNA form, the CDR3 reads TGTGCCAGCAGCTTGGGGGGGGGTTGGGATGAGCAGTTCTTC. It is translated as CASSLGGGWDEQFF. The full variable domain, completed using reference TRBV7-9 and TRBJ2-1, is DTGVSQNPRHKITKRGQNVTFRCDPISEHNRLYWYRQTLGQGPEFLTYFQNEAQLEKSRLLSDRFSAERPKGSFSTLEIQRTEQGDSAMYLCASSLGGGWDEQFFGPGTRLTVL.

The chain combines TRBV24-1 with TRBJ1-2; 7 nucleotides agree with TRBD1. Trimming took 2 bases from V and 8 from J; bases not matched to a gene: 10. Looked up from germline, CDR1 is KGHDR and CDR2 is SFDVKD. The length of the CDR3 is 15 residues. The CDR3 DNA reads as TGTGCCACCAGTGATTCAGTCACAGGGGTAGGAGGCTACACCTTC. It codes for CATSDSVTGVGGYTF.

This chain uses TRBV5-1 with TRBJ1-3, with TRBD1 matching over 9 bases. Germline V lookup: CDR1 SGHRS, CDR2 YFSETQ. The V gene end was trimmed by 2 bases and the J gene end by 10 bases; junction bases not matched to a gene: 10. The CDR3 runs 15 residues. The CDR3 nucleotides read TGCGCCAGCAGCTTACCGGGACAGGGAGTGGGGACCATATATTTT. It yields the protein CASSLPGQGVGTIYF.

This chain uses TRBV6-1 with TRBJ1-5, with 7 bases lining up with TRBD1. The length of the CDR3 is 16 residues. With V trimmed by 2 bases and J by 0 bases, 4 bases remained unmatched. Germline CDR1 and CDR2: MNHNS and SASEGT. CDR3 in amino acids: CASSEFYRGSNQPQHF. The CDR3 region has the DNA TGTGCCAGCAGTGAATTCTACAGGGGTAGCAATCAGCCCCAGCATTTT.